The 28 T cell receptor beta chains below all came from one sample that was sequenced in a study of tissue T cells after allogeneic stem cell transplantation. Assay used: immunoSEQ multiplex PCR; TCRdb lists only in-frame clones, some missing. The sample records about 7,800 clones, approximately 50% being singletons. Time point indicated: mouse harvest day 7 after allogeneic transplant. Tail vein injection delivered 10^7 T-cell-depleted bone marrow cells and 10^6 splenic CD5+ T cells. Source material: gut tissue. These receptors were obtained from a female BALB/c mouse given C57BL/6 T cells with graft-versus-host disease after an allogeneic hematopoietic cell transplant.

With regard to this clone: Mouse gene names and germline throughout. CDR3 amino acids: CASSLNSYAEQFF. Partial CDR3 DNA: TGTGCCAGCAGTCTGAACAGCTATGCTGAGCAGTTC. The V gene is TRBV26, the J gene TRBJ2-1; D ambiguous. The DNA ends 1 residue before the CDR3 does, and the rest of the CDR3 is filled in from the germline J gene. V was shortened by 2 bases and J by 3 bases, with 5 bases between the two germline ends. The CDR3 is made up of 13 amino acids. Looked up from germline, CDR1 is KGHPV and CDR2 is FQNQEV (reference sequence).

Notes on this clone: Gene names are the mouse ones. The read ends 1 residue early relative to the CDR3; the germline J gene fills the gap. The chain combines TRBV24 with TRBJ2-5; TRBD2 matches at 8 bases. The germline V gene encodes CDR1 KGHTA and CDR2 FRNEEI. The V gene end was trimmed by 1 base and the J gene end by 0 bases; junction bases not matched to a gene: 3. The CDR3 totals 16 residues. The CDR3 bases that were read are TGTGCCAGCAGTCTGTCAACTGGGGGTAACCAAGACACCCAGTAC. It yields the protein CASSLSTGGNQDTQY. The complete CDR3 sequence is CASSLSTGGNQDTQYF.

Worth noting for this clone: The genes are named according to mouse. The CDR3 end is not reached by the read, which stops 1 residue before it; the germline J gene fills it in. V gene TRBV15 combines with J gene TRBJ2-3; D ambiguous. Looked up from germline, CDR1 is SGHND and CDR2 is FRSKSL. V lost 6 bases, J lost 0 bases, and 7 bases lay in between. This CDR3 spans 13 amino acids. Here the CDR3 reads CASRLSSAETLYF. The DNA read from the CDR3 is TGTGCCAGCAGACTAAGTAGTGCAGAAACGCTGTAT.

About this clone itself: The germline and genes are mouse ones. The read terminates 1 residue before the CDR3 end, so the remaining end is supplied by the germline J gene. The chain carries TRBV26 and TRBJ2-2, with a possible D match to TRBD1 (6 bases). The V end lost 3 bases, the J end lost 2 bases, and 10 bases lay between the germline ends. Germline-derived CDR1 and CDR2 are KGHPV and FQNQEV (reference sequence). The CDR3 totals 15 residues. The CDR3 reads CASSLGQGNTGQLYF. The CDR3 bases that were read are TGTGCCAGCAGTCTCGGGCAGGGGAACACCGGGCAGCTCTAC.

About this clone itself: Mouse names are used for the genes. The CDR3 is cut off 1 residue early in the read; its end comes from the germline J gene. The chain joins TRBV26 to TRBJ1-4, with D perhaps matching TRBD1 (5 bases). Germline CDR1 KGHPV, CDR2 FQNQEV (reference sequence). The CDR3 is made up of 15 amino acids. Trimming cost V 3 bases and J 0 bases, with 8 bases left between them. The chain's CDR3 is CASSLRGLSNERLFF. Partial CDR3 DNA: TGTGCCAGCAGTCTCCGGGGCCTTTCCAACGAAAGATTATTT. Complete variable domain (other parts from reference TRBV26 and TRBJ1-4): NSKVIQTPRYLVKGQGQKAKMRCIPEKGHPVVFWYQQNKNNEFKFLINFQNQEVLQQIDMTEKRFSAECPSNSPCSLEIQSSEAGDSALYLCASSLRGLSNERLFFGHGTKLSVL.

Comment on this clone: Germline and genes here are mouse. Read data end 1 residue before the CDR3 end; the end is taken from the germline J gene. The V gene is TRBV3, the J gene TRBJ2-7, with 11 positions matching TRBD2. J gave up 4 bases and V 5 bases, and 4 bases lay outside the gene matches. This CDR3 is 14 amino acids long. Germline CDR1 is SNHLY and CDR2 is FYNGKV (reference sequence). The sequenced CDR3 bases are TGTGCCAGCAGCCGCCGGGACTGGGGGTATGAACAGTAC. Translating it yields CASSRRDWGYEQY. Given in full, the CDR3 is CASSRRDWGYEQYF.

Details on this clone: Gene labels here are mouse ones. The CDR3 extends 1 residue past the end of the read, so its final part is completed from the germline J gene. The chain uses TRBV3 and TRBJ2-4; D not certain. Germline-derived CDR1 and CDR2 are SNHLY and FYNGKV (reference sequence). The V gene lost 0 bases and the J gene lost 0 bases, with 1 base spanning the gap. This CDR3 region has 13 residues. The CDR3 reads CASSLASQNTLYF. CDR3 DNA (partial): TGTGCCAGCAGCTTAGCCAGTCAAAACACCTTGTAC.

To note about this clone: Germline and genes here are mouse. From the germline J gene comes the end of the CDR3, since the read stops 1 residue before it. The V call is TRBV31, the J call TRBJ2-2; TRBD1 matches at 7 bases. The V gene's germline CDR1 is GKSSPN and CDR2 SITVG. V trimming: 2 bases; J trimming: 0 bases; junction bases outside the gene matches: 0. The CDR3 spans 14 residues. The CDR3 here is CAWSGTANTGQLYF. The CDR3 bases that were read are TGTGCCTGGAGTGGGACAGCAAACACCGGGCAGCTCTAC.

As for this clone: Genes and germline come from the mouse. The sequence runs out 1 residue before the end of the CDR3; the remainder is reconstructed from the germline J gene. The V call is TRBV13-3, the J call TRBJ2-7; 9 bases are a match to TRBD2. The ends lost 3 bases at V and 3 bases at J; junction bases unmatched: 4. Germline assignment: CDR1 NNHDY and CDR2 SYVADS. The CDR3 runs 14 residues. The CDR3 loop is CASSGWGGFYEQYF. The CDR3 DNA, read in part, is TGTGCCAGCAGTGGCTGGGGGGGTTTCTATGAACAGTAC.

This clone has just a few counts. The genes are named according to mouse. This CDR3 is CASSHPTGRDSDYTF. Incomplete CDR3 DNA: TGTGCCAGCAGCCACCCGACAGGGCGAGACTCCGACTACACC. This chain uses TRBV2 with TRBJ1-2, with 7 bases that match TRBD1. The read halts 1 residue ahead of the CDR3 end, with the missing end drawn from the germline J gene. Per germline, CDR1 LGHNA and CDR2 YSYQKL. With 3 bases clipped from V and 3 bases from J, the junction kept 7 bases outside the gene matches. The CDR3 length is 15 residues. Drawing the rest from reference TRBV2 and TRBJ1-2, the complete variable domain is DPKIIQKPKYLVAVTGSEKILICEQYLGHNAMYWYRQSAKKPLEFMFSYSYQKLMDNQTASSRFQPQSSKKNHLDLQITALKPDDSATYFCASSHPTGRDSDYTFGSGTRLLVI.

With regard to this clone: The genes and germline here are from mouse. The CDR3 end lies 1 residue beyond the end of the read and is filled in from the germline J gene. The same CDR3 arises from other DNA sequences in this sample as well. The rearrangement joins TRBV26 to TRBJ1-1, with unresolved D. Deletions cut 2 bases from V and 5 bases from J, with 3 bases between. There are 11 residues in the CDR3. Germline V gene data show CDR1 as KGHPV and CDR2 as FQNQEV (reference sequence). The CDR3 bases that were read are TGTGCCAGCAGTCTGGGGACAGAAGTCTTC. Protein: CASSLGTEVF. The full CDR3 reads CASSLGTEVFF.

In regard to this clone: Any gene name here is a mouse gene name. The CDR3 end is not reached by the read, which stops 1 residue before it; the germline J gene fills it in. V and J are TRBV3 and TRBJ2-7, with TRBD2 identical over 12 bases. This CDR3 is built from 15 residues. CDR1 and CDR2 from the germline V gene are SNHLY and FYNGKV (reference sequence). The trim removed 5 bases at V and 7 bases at J, leaving 9 bases unmatched. CDR3 bases read: TGTGCCAGCAGCCCCTCGACTGGGGGGGCGCTGGAACAGTAC. Its translation: CASSPSTGGALEQY. The full CDR3 protein reads CASSPSTGGALEQYF.

A remark on this clone: These gene names are mouse names. The CDR3 end is not reached by the read, which stops 1 residue before it; the germline J gene fills it in. The chain employs TRBV13-1 and TRBJ2-5, with a possible D match to TRBD1 (5 bases). Trimming took off 0 bases at V and 0 bases at J, with 8 bases between the two ends. This CDR3 spans 15 amino acids. Looked up from germline, CDR1 is NSHNY and CDR2 is SYGAGN. The CDR3 here is CASSDEGFNQDTQYF. The covered CDR3 bases are TGTGCCAGCAGTGATGAGGGGTTTAACCAAGACACCCAGTAC.

To note about this clone: Mouse names are used for the genes. The read comes to an end 1 residue before the CDR3 does, leaving the germline J gene to fill in the end. The gene calls are TRBV3 and TRBJ1-6, with D maybe TRBD1 (6 bases). TRBJ1-6 counts as an open reading frame of uncertain function. The V gene lost 1 base and the J gene lost 7 bases, with 11 bases spanning the gap. This CDR3 region has 15 residues. The germline V gene has CDR1 SNHLY and CDR2 FYNGKV (reference sequence). This chain's CDR3 is CASSLGPGQNSPLYF. The CDR3 bases that were read are TGTGCCAGCAGCTTAGGGCCGGGACAAAATTCGCCCCTCTAC.

Details on this clone: The gene symbols are mouse symbols. The CDR3 end is not reached by the read, which stops 1 residue before it; the germline J gene fills it in. V is TRBV23 and J is TRBJ1-4. The CDR3 runs 11 residues. In germline, CDR1 is KGHTA, CDR2 FQNQQP. The sequenced CDR3 bases are TGCTCCAGCAGTCGGGACGAAAGATTATTT. It codes for CSSSRDERLF. The whole CDR3 protein is CSSSRDERLFF.

This clone was found a few times. The genes are named according to mouse. Read data end 1 residue before the CDR3 end; the end is taken from the germline J gene. The chain combines TRBV12-1 with TRBJ2-5; 14 nucleotides align to TRBD2. V lost 2 bases to trimming and J lost 2 bases; unmatched junction nucleotides: 2. Germline values: CDR1 SGHSN, CDR2 HYEKVE. The CDR3 runs to 16 residues. The DNA read from the CDR3 is TGTGCCAGCTCTCCGGGACTGGGGGGGCCCCAAGACACCCAGTAC. This gives the protein CASSPGLGGPQDTQY. The whole CDR3 reads CASSPGLGGPQDTQYF.

In regard to this clone: The gene names given are mouse names. The CDR3 end falls 1 residue outside the read, so it is completed with the germline J gene. The chain carries TRBV26 and TRBJ1-5; D call uncertain. The germline V gene encodes CDR1 KGHPV and CDR2 FQNQEV (reference sequence). This CDR3 is built from 12 residues. V was clipped by 7 bases and J by 1 base, with 5 bases between them. Here the CDR3 reads CASKGNNQAPLF. CDR3 bases read: TGTGCCAGCAAAGGGAACAACCAGGCTCCGCTT.

Details on this clone: Gene and germline names: mouse. The CDR3 goes on 1 residue after the read ends, and that part is filled in from the germline J gene. The chain employs TRBV13-3 and TRBJ2-5; no clear D gene. V was cut by 2 bases and J by 4 bases, with 5 bases left in between. Germline-derived CDR1 and CDR2 are NNHDY and SYVADS. The CDR3 is 12 amino acids. CDR3 sequence: CASSEQEDTQYF. The CDR3 bases that were read are TGTGCCAGCAGTGAGCAGGAAGACACCCAGTAC.

This clone was recorded a few times. The gene names here belong to mouse. The sequenced fragment ends 1 residue before the CDR3 boundary, so the rest is inferred from the germline J gene. This chain links TRBV16 with TRBJ2-7; TRBD2 aligns across 12 bases. Per the germline V gene, CDR1 is SGHSA and CDR2 is FRNQAP. V lost 5 bases, J lost 5 bases, and 1 base stayed unmatched. This CDR3 has 13 residues. The sequenced CDR3 bases are TGTGCAAGCAGCGGGGACTGGGGGGATGAACAGTAC. Protein: CASSGDWGDEQY. The whole CDR3 is CASSGDWGDEQYF.

This clone rates as medium-sized. Genes and germline are mouse. Read data end 1 residue before the CDR3 end; the end is taken from the germline J gene. The chain links TRBV26 to TRBJ2-2; D is undetermined. The germline V and J ends were trimmed by 2 bases and 0 bases, with 4 bases remaining between them. This CDR3 has 14 residues. Germline CDR1 reads KGHPV; CDR2 reads FQNQEV (reference sequence). CDR3 loop: CASSLATNTGQLYF. The sequenced part of the CDR3 DNA is TGTGCCAGCAGTCTGGCAACAAACACCGGGCAGCTCTAC. The entire variable domain, with the rest obtained from reference TRBV26 and TRBJ2-2, is as follows: NSKVIQTPRYLVKGQGQKAKMRCIPEKGHPVVFWYQQNKNNEFKFLINFQNQEVLQQIDMTEKRFSAECPSNSPCSLEIQSSEAGDSALYLCASSLATNTGQLYFGEGSKLTVL.

This clone was recorded a few times. The germline and genes are mouse ones. The read stops 1 residue short of the end of the CDR3; the missing end is completed from the germline J gene. V usage is TRBV5 and J usage is TRBJ2-1, with 7 bases aligning to TRBD1. The CDR3 extends over 14 amino acids. Germline trimming cut 5 bases from V and 3 bases from J; bases unmatched to any gene: 4. Looked up from germline, CDR1 is LGHNA and CDR2 is YNLKQL (reference sequence). CDR3 DNA (partial): TGTGCCAGCAGCTTGGGACAGATCTATGCTGAGCAGTTC. It is translated as CASSLGQIYAEQF. The entire CDR3 reads CASSLGQIYAEQFF.

This clone was detected only a few times. Here the gene names and germline are mouse. The read halts 1 residue ahead of the CDR3 end, with the missing end drawn from the germline J gene. J is TRBJ2-3 and V is TRBV26, with TRBD1 matching 8 bases. Trimming took 3 bases from V and 4 from J; bases not matched to a gene: 3. The CDR3 spans 14 residues. Germline V CDR1 and CDR2: KGHPV, FQNQEV (reference sequence). CDR3 in amino acids: CASSLPGGPETLYF. CDR3 DNA, as far as it was read: TGTGCCAGCAGTCTCCCAGGGGGCCCAGAAACGCTGTAT.

The sample holds a few counts of this clone. Any gene name here is a mouse gene name. The read terminates 1 residue before the CDR3 end, so the remaining end is supplied by the germline J gene. The genes are TRBV26 and TRBJ1-6; TRBD1 agrees at 9 bases. TRBJ1-6 is placed among ORFs of uncertain function. The germline V gene has CDR1 KGHPV and CDR2 FQNQEV (reference sequence). This CDR3 comprises 14 residues. The trim removed 0 bases at V and 9 bases at J, leaving 0 bases unmatched. CDR3 region: CASSLSGQGSPLYF. The DNA read from the CDR3 is TGTGCCAGCAGTCTGTCGGGACAGGGTTCGCCCCTCTAC.

Concerning this clone: Mouse germline and gene names are used. Sequencing ends 1 residue short of the CDR3 end; the germline J gene provides the rest. This rearrangement joins TRBV26 to TRBJ2-4; D is uncertain. V lost 1 base to trimming and J lost 0 bases, with 5 bases between them. The CDR3 is 14 amino acids. Germline V lookup: CDR1 KGHPV, CDR2 FQNQEV (reference sequence). CDR3 region: CASSLYTSQNTLYF. The CDR3 bases that were read are TGTGCCAGCAGTCTGTATACTAGTCAAAACACCTTGTAC. Full variable domain (remainder filled in from reference TRBV26 and TRBJ2-4): NSKVIQTPRYLVKGQGQKAKMRCIPEKGHPVVFWYQQNKNNEFKFLINFQNQEVLQQIDMTEKRFSAECPSNSPCSLEIQSSEAGDSALYLCASSLYTSQNTLYFGAGTRLSVL.

Note on this clone: The gene names given are mouse names. The read terminates 1 residue ahead of where the CDR3 ends, so the germline J gene completes it. V gene TRBV13-1 combines with J gene TRBJ1-6; tentatively, D is TRBD1 (5 bases). TRBJ1-6 is reported as an ORF; its role is uncertain. This CDR3 has 14 residues. The V gene's germline CDR1 is NSHNY and CDR2 SYGAGN. Trimming stripped 4 bases from V and 3 bases from J, with 8 bases between. The covered CDR3 bases are TGTGCCAGCAGTCCGGACAACTATAATTCGCCCCTCTAC. Amino acid sequence: CASSPDNYNSPLY. The entire CDR3 is CASSPDNYNSPLYF.

A note on this clone: Germline and genes: mouse. Read data end 1 residue before the CDR3 end; the end is taken from the germline J gene. The V and J genes are TRBV3 and TRBJ1-1, with D perhaps matching TRBD1 (5 bases). The V gene's germline CDR1 is SNHLY and CDR2 FYNGKV (reference sequence). The germline V and J ends were trimmed by 3 bases and 1 base, with 6 bases remaining between them. The CDR3 is 13 amino acids. The CDR3 spells CASSFQGNTEVFF. Partial CDR3 DNA: TGTGCCAGCAGCTTCCAGGGGAACACAGAAGTCTTC.

Of note for this clone: Mouse germline and gene names are used. The read ends 1 residue early relative to the CDR3; the germline J gene fills the gap. The chain combines TRBV13-3 with TRBJ2-2, with D unclear. The V end was cut by 1 base, the J end by 0 bases, with 7 bases between. There are 15 residues in the CDR3. The germline CDR1 and CDR2 sequences are NNHDY and SYVADS. CDR3 DNA, as far as it was read: TGTGCCAGCAGTGATATGAACTCAAACACCGGGCAGCTCTAC. Encoded protein: CASSDMNSNTGQLY. The entire CDR3 sequence reads CASSDMNSNTGQLYF. The complete variable domain, with remaining parts taken from reference TRBV13-3 and TRBJ2-2, reads EAAVTQSPRSKVAVTGGKVTLSCHQTNNHDYMYWYRQDTGHGLRLIHYSYVADSTEKGDIPDGYKASRPSQENFSLILELASLSQTAVYFCASSDMNSNTGQLYFGEGSKLTVL.

On this clone: The genes are named according to mouse. Read sequence stops 1 residue before the CDR3 end, and the germline J gene provides the missing end. The V call is TRBV1, the J call TRBJ2-4; D unresolved. The germline V gene has CDR1 NSQYPW and CDR2 LRSPGD (reference sequence). The CDR3 has 12 residues. Trimming took off 0 bases at V and 2 bases at J, with 0 bases between the two ends. CDR3 DNA (partial): TGCACCTGCAGTGCAGATCAAAACACCTTGTAC. Translation: CTCSADQNTLY. The entire CDR3 protein is CTCSADQNTLYF.